This T cell receptor (beta chain) was sequenced in a study of identical twins. TCRdb used MiXCR to reprocess the 5' RACE reads, holding one entry per CDR3 protein. The table has a few hundred thousand distinct CDR3 sequences, more than 9% seen once. The CDR3 is 14 residues long. Losses at the gene ends were 6 bases for V and 0 bases for J; bases not matched to a gene: 5. CDR1 MNHEY and CDR2 SMNVEV come from the germline V gene (reference sequence). On this clonotype itself: As yet, its antigen is unknown.

Points from the study as a whole: With abundant cord blood beta clonotypes, insertions were fewer; memory repertoires showed no such pattern. Within monozygotic twins, out-of-frame TCR alpha sharing was underestimated by the models. Twins shared out-of-frame alpha sequences with excess low generation probability.

The same specimen was also included in a second study, on yellow fever vaccine responses in identical twins. This second study says: A vaccine T cell response that seemed partly convergent and partly personalized was reported in twins.

Sequencing was performed on PBMCs. V is TRBV27 and J is TRBJ2-7, with 7 bases fitting TRBD2. This receptor was identified in a woman aged 18-29 years in good health. The CDR3 here is CASRREASSYEQYF. CDR3 nucleotide sequence: TGTGCCAGCAGACGGGAGGCTAGCTCCTACGAGCAGTACTTC.